This is a list of T cell receptor beta chains from one sample in a study of blood T cell repertoires in COVID-19. Some clones are missing from TCRdb's copy, which holds only in-frame ones; the method was immunoSEQ multiplex PCR. There are fewer than 200,000 clones in the sample; over 75% occur only once, and 5% to 8.5% lies in the top ten. Sequencing was carried out using peripheral blood. The receptors originated from a man aged 65-85 years with active or convalescent COVID-19. Both conserved end residues are part of each CDR3. The order of the fields is D gene, V gene, J gene, clone size, CDR3 DNA, CDR3 protein. D genes are given only for firm matches. Not all rows give a size; the values are once, few, many and, for expanded clones, a class.

d_gene: NA; v_gene: TRBV4-1; j_gene: TRBJ1-5; abundance: NA; CDR3nt: TGCGCCAGCAGCCACGTGGGGGGACGGAACAATCAGCCCCAGCATTTT; CDR3aa: CASSHVGGRNNQPQHF
d_gene: NA; v_gene: TRBV13; j_gene: TRBJ1-3; abundance: NA; CDR3nt: TGTGCCAGCAGACGTATTGGGAGCTCTGGAAACACCATATATTTT; CDR3aa: CASRRIGSSGNTIYF
d_gene: NA; v_gene: TRBV5-8; j_gene: TRBJ2-7; abundance: NA; CDR3nt: TGTGCCAGCAGCATTCTGACAGTATCCTACGAGCAGTACTTC; CDR3aa: CASSILTVSYEQYF
d_gene: NA; v_gene: TRBV2; j_gene: TRBJ1-5; abundance: few; CDR3nt: TGTGCCAGCAGTGCTGGGGGCAGCAATCAGCCCCAGCATTTT; CDR3aa: CASSAGGSNQPQHF
d_gene: NA; v_gene: TRBV21-1; j_gene: TRBJ1-5; abundance: NA; CDR3nt: TGTGCCAGCATGGGGCAAGATCAGCCCCAGCATTTT; CDR3aa: CASMGQDQPQHF
d_gene: TRBD2; v_gene: TRBV5-4; j_gene: TRBJ2-4; abundance: NA; CDR3nt: TGTGCCAGCTCCCCGGGACTAGCGGGATCTCGTGGTGCCAAAAACATTCAGTACTTC; CDR3aa: CASSPGLAGSRGAKNIQYF
d_gene: TRBD2; v_gene: TRBV6-1; j_gene: TRBJ2-3; abundance: NA; CDR3nt: TGTGCCAGCAGTGATATAGCGGGATACTCCGCAGATACGCAGTATTTT; CDR3aa: CASSDIAGYSADTQYF
d_gene: NA; v_gene: TRBV3-1/TRBV3-2; j_gene: TRBJ2-7; abundance: NA; CDR3nt: TGTGCCAGCAGCCAAGAAGGGGAGGCCTACTACGAGCAGTACTTC; CDR3aa: CASSQEGEAYYEQYF
d_gene: TRBD2; v_gene: TRBV7-7; j_gene: TRBJ2-2; abundance: NA; CDR3nt: TGTGCTAGCAGCTCCCTTGGACTAGCGGATACCGGGGAGCTGTTTTTT; CDR3aa: CASSSLGLADTGELFF
d_gene: NA; v_gene: TRBV4-3; j_gene: TRBJ1-1; abundance: NA; CDR3nt: TGCGCCAGCAGCCCCCACAGCATGAACACTGAAGCTTTCTTT; CDR3aa: CASSPHSMNTEAFF
d_gene: NA; v_gene: TRBV18; j_gene: TRBJ1-2; abundance: NA; CDR3nt: TGTGCCAGCTCAGCAGCGGGGGAATTCCGCCTTCGATCATATGGCTACACCTTC; CDR3aa: CASSAAGEFRLRSYGYTF
d_gene: NA; v_gene: TRBV10-3; j_gene: TRBJ2-7; abundance: NA; CDR3nt: TGTGCCATCAGTGAGTCAATAGCAACCTACGAGCAGTACTTC; CDR3aa: CAISESIATYEQYF
d_gene: TRBD2; v_gene: TRBV24-1; j_gene: TRBJ2-2; abundance: NA; CDR3nt: TGTGCCACCAGTGCGCCGGGGGGCGGGGAGCTGTTTTTT; CDR3aa: CATSAPGGGELFF
d_gene: TRBD1; v_gene: TRBV9; j_gene: TRBJ2-2; abundance: NA; CDR3nt: TGTGCCAGCAGCGCTCCGGCGTCAGGGGGATCCGGGGAGCTGTTTTTT; CDR3aa: CASSAPASGGSGELFF
d_gene: NA; v_gene: TRBV20-1; j_gene: TRBJ1-1; abundance: NA; CDR3nt: TGCAGTGCTAGTGGCGGGGCCCGGGCTGCTTTCTTT; CDR3aa: CSASGGARAAFF
d_gene: NA; v_gene: TRBV5-1; j_gene: TRBJ2-3; abundance: NA; CDR3nt: TGCGCCAGCAGAACTGCGTCTGAGGGCACAGATACGCAGTATTTT; CDR3aa: CASRTASEGTDTQYF
d_gene: NA; v_gene: TRBV6-6; j_gene: TRBJ1-4; abundance: once; CDR3nt: TGTGCCAGCAGCCCTACCATGGGGGCGGGTGAAGAAAAACTGTTTTTT; CDR3aa: CASSPTMGAGEEKLFF
d_gene: TRBD1; v_gene: TRBV20-1; j_gene: TRBJ2-7; abundance: NA; CDR3nt: TGCAGTGCAGGACAGGCCTACGAGCAGTACTTC; CDR3aa: CSAGQAYEQYF
d_gene: NA; v_gene: TRBV29-1; j_gene: TRBJ2-1; abundance: NA; CDR3nt: TGCAGCGTTTCCCACCTAACCAACAATGAGCAGTTCTTC; CDR3aa: CSVSHLTNNEQFF
d_gene: TRBD2; v_gene: TRBV4-1; j_gene: TRBJ2-3; abundance: NA; CDR3nt: TGCGCCAGCAGCTATAGCGGGTCTAGCACAGATACGCAGTATTTT; CDR3aa: CASSYSGSSTDTQYF
d_gene: TRBD1; v_gene: TRBV6-5; j_gene: TRBJ2-1; abundance: few; CDR3nt: TGTGCCAGCAGCTTGACAGGGGCCCGCGATGAGCAGTTCTTC; CDR3aa: CASSLTGARDEQFF
d_gene: TRBD1; v_gene: TRBV7-9; j_gene: TRBJ1-1; abundance: NA; CDR3nt: TGTGCCAGCAGCCCGACAGGGGGTAGGAGGGAAGACACTGAAGCTTTCTTT; CDR3aa: CASSPTGGRREDTEAFF
d_gene: TRBD2; v_gene: TRBV5-4; j_gene: TRBJ2-5; abundance: NA; CDR3nt: TGTGCCAGCAGCTTGCCGGGGGGGTTGGAGGAGACCCAGTACTTC; CDR3aa: CASSLPGGLEETQYF